The 4 T cell receptor beta chains reported below all come from one sample, sequenced in a study of T-cell reconstitution after alpha-beta-depleted transplantation in children. It was with unique molecular identifiers that the TCRbeta library was prepared. Using its own MiXCR run on the PCR reads, TCRdb lists one record per CDR3 protein. The table records approximately 420,000 distinct CDR3 sequences, around 9.9% of them present only once. The source was PBMCs from the stem cell graft donor, collected from the stem cell graft. These receptors originate from a human donor who donated a stem cell graft to a child with acute myeloid leukemia.

This clonotype was detected a few times. The chain joins TRBV6-5 to TRBJ2-7, with TRBD2 matching 11 bases. CDR1 and CDR2 (germline): MNHEY, SVGAGI. Unmatched junction bases numbered 9, after V lost 4 bases and J lost 7 bases. This CDR3 has 15 amino acids. The CDR3 coding sequence is TGTGCCAGCAGTTCTAGCGGGAGGACCCCTGAAGAGCAGTACTTC. It codes for CASSSSGRTPEEQYF.

This clonotype was detected many times. V and J are TRBV5-6 and TRBJ2-1; tentatively, D is TRBD1 (7 bases). Germline assignment: CDR1 SGHDT and CDR2 YYEEEE. CDR3 length: 13 residues. The V and J ends lost 4 bases and 7 bases respectively, with 12 bases between them. The CDR3 DNA reads as TGTGCCAGCAGCGACCAGGGGGGTAATGAGCAGTTCTTC. Its protein product is CASSDQGGNEQFF.

This chain uses TRBV6-5 with TRBJ2-2, with 8 bases matching TRBD2. Germline CDR1 and CDR2: MNHEY and SVGAGI. The CDR3 totals 17 residues. V shed 0 bases, J shed 6 bases, and the junction held 9 bases outside the gene matches. In DNA, the CDR3 is TGTGCCAGCAGTTACTCTCCCCCGGGGGGGGTTGCCGGGGAGCTGTTTTTT. It yields the protein CASSYSPPGGVAGELFF.

This clonotype was seen more than once but under ten times. The chain links TRBV6-1 to TRBJ2-2; no firm D call. The V and J ends lost 5 bases and 7 bases respectively, with 8 bases between them. CDR3 length: 12 amino acids. Germline V CDR1 and CDR2: MNHNS, SASEGT. In nucleotides, the CDR3 is TGTGCCAGCAGTCCTTTATTCGGGGAGCTGTTTTTT. It codes for CASSPLFGELFF.